Sequencing of this T cell receptor (beta chain) was carried out in a study of naive and memory T cell subsets. Findings and limits, study-wide: Naive and memory repertoire findings lacked a ground truth for validation.

This clonotype was detected many times. The antigen remains undetermined. The germline gives CDR1 SGHTA, CDR2 FQGNSA. The V gene lost 2 bases and the J gene lost 0 bases, with 4 bases spanning the gap. The CDR3 is 13 residues long. An equimolar mix of two oligonucleotides served as the beta constant-region primer for TRBC1 and TRBC2. Four rounds of PCR amplified the ligated cDNA using nested alpha and beta constant-region primers plus SP2. TCRdb re-analysed the UMI-ligation and nested PCR reads in MiXCR, keeping a single row per CDR3 protein. Here the sample spans some 85,000 distinct CDR3 sequences, less than 15% being singletons.

The sequenced material came from central memory CD4+ T cells from blood. This sequence joins TRBV7-2 and TRBJ2-5; D gene uncertain. The receptor's source is a human donor in good health. Written as DNA, the CDR3 is TGTGCCAGCAGCTTACGGAACCAAGAGACCCAGTACTTC. It translates to CASSLRNQETQYF. The whole variable domain, filled in from reference TRBV7-2 and TRBJ2-5, reads GAGVSQSPSNKVTEKGKDVELRCDPISGHTALYWYRQSLGQGLEFLIYFQGNSAPDKSGLPSDRFSAERTGGSVSTLTIQRTQQEDSAVYLCASSLRNQETQYFGPGTRLLVL.